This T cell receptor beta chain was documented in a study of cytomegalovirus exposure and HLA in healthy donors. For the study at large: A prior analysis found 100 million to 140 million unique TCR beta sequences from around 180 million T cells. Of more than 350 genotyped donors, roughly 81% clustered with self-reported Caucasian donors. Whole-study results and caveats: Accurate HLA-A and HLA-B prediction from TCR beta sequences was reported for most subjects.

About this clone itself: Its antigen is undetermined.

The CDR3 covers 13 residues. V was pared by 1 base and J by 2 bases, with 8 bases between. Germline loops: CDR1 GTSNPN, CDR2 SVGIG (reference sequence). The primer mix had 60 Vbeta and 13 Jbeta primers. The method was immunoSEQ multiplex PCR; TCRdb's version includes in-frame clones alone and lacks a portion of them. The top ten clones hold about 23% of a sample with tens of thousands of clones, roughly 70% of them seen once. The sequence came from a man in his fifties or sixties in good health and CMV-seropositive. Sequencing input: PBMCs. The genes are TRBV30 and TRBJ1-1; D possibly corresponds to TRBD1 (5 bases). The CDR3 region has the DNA TGTGCCTGGAGTGCGACAGAAAACACTGAAGCTTTCTTT. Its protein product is CAWSATENTEAFF.